This T cell receptor (beta chain) was profiled in a study of Ad26.COV2.S vaccination and SARS-CoV-2 variants. At the level of the study: A participant enrolled in the COV1001 Ad26.COV2.S trial arm provided the sample. Study-level findings and limits: Spike-specific TCR breadth was greater after Ad26.COV2.S than placebo.

Some clones are missing from TCRdb's copy, which holds only in-frame ones; the method was immunoSEQ multiplex PCR. The sample yields fewer than 400,000 clones, over 80% seen once. Germline CDR1 MRHNA, CDR2 SNTAGT. Losses at the gene ends were 5 bases for V and 9 bases for J; bases not matched to a gene: 9. The CDR3 extends over 15 amino acids. Only one count was recorded for this clone. Antigen: not known. Specified treatment: 15 to 20 received Ad26.COV2.S at low or high dose, single or two shots; several received placebo; per-sample allocation not given. Samples were taken on day 63 after the first vaccine or placebo injection.

This material consisted of peripheral blood, taken in a trial of Ad26.COV2.S vaccine versus placebo. The sequence was obtained from a person aged 18-60 years who received the Ad26.COV2.S COVID-19 vaccine or a placebo. The genes are TRBV6-4 and TRBJ1-6; 8 bases fit TRBD1. The chain's CDR3 is CASSRIQGEGSPLHF. Written as DNA, the CDR3 is TGTGCCAGCAGTAGAATACAGGGGGAAGGTTCACCCCTCCACTTT.